This passage covers 7 T cell receptor beta chains from one sample sequenced in a study of OX40 agonist ivuxolimab in advanced cancers. TCRdb keeps only in-frame clones here, not all; method: immunoSEQ multiplex PCR. The data hold about 85,000 clones, with 65% to 90% observed a single time. Here the sequenced sample was CD4+ or CD8+ T cells sorted from blood, taken in a trial of the OX40 agonist ivuxolimab. These receptors were collected from an adult with an advanced solid tumor such as melanoma, head and neck, liver or kidney cancer.

This clone is a singleton in its sample. The rearrangement links TRBV6-6 to TRBJ1-5, with D tentatively TRBD1 (5 bases). Germline V gene sequence: CDR1 MNHNY, CDR2 SVGAGI (reference sequence). V was clipped by 6 bases and J by 2 bases, with 11 bases between them. The CDR3 extends over 14 amino acids. CDR3: CASRNRDGNQPQHF. As DNA, the CDR3 is TGTGCCAGCAGGAACCGGGACGGCAATCAGCCCCAGCATTTT.

CDR3 residues: CASSIGGGGGGEKLFF. In nucleotides, the CDR3 is TGTGCCAGTAGTATAGGTGGAGGGGGCGGCGGTGAAAAACTGTTTTTT. This sequence joins TRBV19 and TRBJ1-4; 7 nucleotides match TRBD1. The germline gives CDR1 LNHDA, CDR2 SQIVND (reference sequence). V gave up 1 base and J gave up 7 bases; unmatched junction bases: 9. The CDR3 length is 16 residues.

The chain carries TRBV10-2 and TRBJ2-7; the D call may be TRBD1 or TRBD2 (5 bases each). This CDR3 has 13 residues. The V end was cut by 3 bases, the J end by 2 bases, with 8 bases between. CDR1 is WSHSY, CDR2 SAAADI, per germline. The CDR3, as DNA: TGCGCCAGCAGTGATCGGGGCACCTACGAGCAGTACTTC. Amino acid sequence: CASSDRGTYEQYF.

Concerning this clone: One junction end disagrees with the germline gene, perhaps due to a read error. This sample also contains other DNA sequences that code for the same CDR3. This chain joins TRBV28 and TRBJ1-1; D is perhaps TRBD1 (6 bases). The CDR3 loop spans 15 amino acids. Germline V CDR1 and CDR2: MDHEN, SYDVKM. The DNA of the CDR3 is TGTGCCAGCAGTTTTCAGGGGACAAAGAACACTGAGGCTTTCTTT. Translation gives CASSFQGTKNTEAFF. The full variable domain, completed using reference TRBV28 and TRBJ1-1, is DVKVTQSSRYLVKRTGEKVFLECVQDMDHENMFWYRQDPGLGLRLIYFSYDVKMKEKGDIPEGYSVSREKKERFSLILESASTNQTSMYLCASSFQGTKNTEAFFGQGTRLTVV.

This chain uses TRBV29-1 with TRBJ1-5; TRBD1 matches 8 bases. CDR1 SQVTM and CDR2 ANQGSEA come from the germline V gene. The CDR3 has 13 residues. Unmatched junction bases numbered 6, after V lost 5 bases and J lost 6 bases. CDR3 region: CSVSGGLGQPQHF. The CDR3 nucleotides are TGCAGCGTTTCAGGGGGCCTCGGTCAGCCCCAGCATTTT.

Only a few counts were recorded for this clone. The DNA for the CDR3 is TGTGCCAGCAGCTTAACAGAAGGGGCAGGGCAGTTCTTC. Amino acids: CASSLTEGAGQFF. The chain has TRBV7-3 and TRBJ2-1, with D possibly being TRBD1 (5 bases). This CDR3 spans 13 amino acids. V dropped 0 bases and J dropped 12 bases, with 12 bases sitting between them. Germline CDR1 is SGHTA and CDR2 is FQGTGA.

This clone was picked up one time. This chain links TRBV27 with TRBJ1-6, with D possibly being TRBD1 (5 bases). V lost 0 bases, J lost 7 bases, and 16 bases lay in between. The CDR3 runs to 17 residues. In germline, CDR1 is MNHEY, CDR2 SMNVEV (reference sequence). In DNA, the CDR3 is TGTGCCAGCAGTTTATCAGAAGGGACTCCCTGGAATTCACCCCTCCACTTT. This gives the protein CASSLSEGTPWNSPLHF.